This T cell receptor beta chain derives from a study of blood T cell repertoires in COVID-19. Assay used: immunoSEQ multiplex PCR; TCRdb lists only in-frame clones, some missing. The table has around 250,000 clones, 82% seen once. After removal of 6 bases from V and 7 bases from J, the junction contained 11 bases not matched to a gene. Germline CDR1 MDHEN, CDR2 SYDVKM. The CDR3 has 15 residues. This chain joins TRBV28 and TRBJ2-5; 10 bases align to TRBD2. The receptor comes from a woman aged 18 to 35 with acute or convalescent COVID-19. Sequencing was performed on peripheral blood. The CDR3 bases are TGTGCCAGCAGACCCCCGGGACTAGCGATCGGGACCCAGTACTTC. Translation gives CASRPPGLAIGTQYF.